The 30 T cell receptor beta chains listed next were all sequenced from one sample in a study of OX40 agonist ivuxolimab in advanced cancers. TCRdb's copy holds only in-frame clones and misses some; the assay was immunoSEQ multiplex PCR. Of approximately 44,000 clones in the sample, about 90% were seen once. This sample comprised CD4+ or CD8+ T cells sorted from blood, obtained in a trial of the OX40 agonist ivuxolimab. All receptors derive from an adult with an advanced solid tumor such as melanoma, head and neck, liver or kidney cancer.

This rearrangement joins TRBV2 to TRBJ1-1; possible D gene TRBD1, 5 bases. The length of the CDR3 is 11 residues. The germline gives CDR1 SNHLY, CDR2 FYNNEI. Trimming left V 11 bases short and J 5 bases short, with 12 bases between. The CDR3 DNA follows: TGTGCCTGGGCGGGGGGTACTGAAGCTTTCTTT. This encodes CAWAGGTEAFF.

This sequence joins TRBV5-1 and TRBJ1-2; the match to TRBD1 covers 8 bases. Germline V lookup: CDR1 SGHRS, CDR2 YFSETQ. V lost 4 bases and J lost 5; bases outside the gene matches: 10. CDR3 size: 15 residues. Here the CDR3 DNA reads TGCGCCAGCAGCCCCGGACAGGGTTCAGGGTATGGCTACACCTTC. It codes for CASSPGQGSGYGYTF.

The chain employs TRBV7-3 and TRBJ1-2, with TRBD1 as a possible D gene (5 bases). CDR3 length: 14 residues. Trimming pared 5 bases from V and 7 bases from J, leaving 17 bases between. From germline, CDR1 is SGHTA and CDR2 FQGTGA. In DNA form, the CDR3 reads TGTGCCAGCAGCCCCGACAGTGGAAACATTGGCTACACCTTC. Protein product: CASSPDSGNIGYTF.

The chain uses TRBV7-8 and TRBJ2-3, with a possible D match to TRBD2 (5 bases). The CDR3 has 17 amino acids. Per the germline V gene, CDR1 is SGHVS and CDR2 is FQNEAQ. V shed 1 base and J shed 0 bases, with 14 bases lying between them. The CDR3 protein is CASSLEERRSSTDTQYF. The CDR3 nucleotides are TGTGCCAGCAGCTTAGAAGAGCGGAGGTCGAGCACAGATACGCAGTATTTT.

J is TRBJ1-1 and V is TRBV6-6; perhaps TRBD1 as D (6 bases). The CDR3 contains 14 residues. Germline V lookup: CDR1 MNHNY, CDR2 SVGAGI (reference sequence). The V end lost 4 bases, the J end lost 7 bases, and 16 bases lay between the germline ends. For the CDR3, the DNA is TGTGCCAGCAGTTCGGGGGCGGTCGGTGTTGAAGCTTTCTTT. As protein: CASSSGAVGVEAFF.

CDR3 in DNA: TGTGCCAGCAGCCCGGGACTAACCTACAATGAGCAGTTCTTC. It codes for CASSPGLTYNEQFF. J is TRBJ2-1 and V is TRBV5-6; 7 bases agree with TRBD2. CDR3 size: 14 residues. The germline gives CDR1 SGHDT, CDR2 YYEEEE. The V gene end was trimmed by 4 bases and the J gene end by 2 bases; junction bases not matched to a gene: 3. The complete variable domain, with remaining parts taken from reference TRBV5-6 and TRBJ2-1, reads DAGVTQSPTHLIKTRGQQVTLRCSPKSGHDTVSWYQQALGQGPQFIFQYYEEEERQRGNFPDRFSGHQFPNYSSELNVNALLLGDSALYLCASSPGLTYNEQFFGPGTRLTVL.

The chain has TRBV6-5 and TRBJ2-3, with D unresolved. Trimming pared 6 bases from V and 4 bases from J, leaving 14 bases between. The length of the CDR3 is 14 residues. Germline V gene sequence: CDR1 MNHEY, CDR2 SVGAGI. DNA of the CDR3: TGTGCCAGCAGCTTCATTCGGATCGCAGATACGCAGTATTTT. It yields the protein CASSFIRIADTQYF.

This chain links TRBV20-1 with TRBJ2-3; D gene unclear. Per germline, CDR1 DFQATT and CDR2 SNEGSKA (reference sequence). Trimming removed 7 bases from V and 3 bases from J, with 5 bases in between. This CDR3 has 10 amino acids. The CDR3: CSVGTDTQYF. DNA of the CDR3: TGCAGTGTCGGGACAGATACGCAGTATTTT.

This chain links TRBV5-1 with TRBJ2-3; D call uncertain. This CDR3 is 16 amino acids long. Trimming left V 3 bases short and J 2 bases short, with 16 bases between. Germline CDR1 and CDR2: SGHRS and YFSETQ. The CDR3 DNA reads TGCGCCAGCAGCTACCAGCAGGCCCCCAACACAGATACGCAGTATTTT. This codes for CASSYQQAPNTDTQYF.

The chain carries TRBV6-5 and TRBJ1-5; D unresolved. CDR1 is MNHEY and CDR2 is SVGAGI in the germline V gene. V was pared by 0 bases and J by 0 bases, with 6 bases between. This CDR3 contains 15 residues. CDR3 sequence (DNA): TGTGCCAGCAGTTACTCTGGGGATAGCAATCAGCCCCAGCATTTT. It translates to CASSYSGDSNQPQHF.

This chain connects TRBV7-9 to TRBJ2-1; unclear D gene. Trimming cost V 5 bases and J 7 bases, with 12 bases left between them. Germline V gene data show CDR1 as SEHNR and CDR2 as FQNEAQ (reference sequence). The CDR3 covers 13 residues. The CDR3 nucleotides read TGTGCCAGCAGCCCGATCGACTCGAATGAGCAGTTCTTC. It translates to CASSPIDSNEQFF.

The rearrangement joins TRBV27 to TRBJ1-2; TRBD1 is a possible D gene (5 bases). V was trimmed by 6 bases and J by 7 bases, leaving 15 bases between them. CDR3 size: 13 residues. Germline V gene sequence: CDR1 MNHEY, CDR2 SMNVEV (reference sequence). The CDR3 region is CASSLGPSSGYTF. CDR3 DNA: TGTGCCAGCAGCCTGGGACCCTCTAGTGGCTACACCTTC.

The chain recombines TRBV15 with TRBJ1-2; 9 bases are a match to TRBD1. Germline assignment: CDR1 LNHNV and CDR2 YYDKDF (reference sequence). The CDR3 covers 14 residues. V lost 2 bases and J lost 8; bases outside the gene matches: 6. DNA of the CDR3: TGTGCCACCAGCAGAACAGGGGGCGGTAGGGGCTACACCTTC. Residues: CATSRTGGGRGYTF.

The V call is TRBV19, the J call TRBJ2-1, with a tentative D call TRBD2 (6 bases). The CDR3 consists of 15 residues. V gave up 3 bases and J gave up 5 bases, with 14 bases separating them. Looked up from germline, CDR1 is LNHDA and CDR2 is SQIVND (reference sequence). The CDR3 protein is CASSITSTNNNEQFF. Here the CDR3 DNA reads TGTGCCAGTAGTATCACTAGCACTAACAACAATGAGCAGTTCTTC.

This CDR3 reads CASSIGFRELGNQPQHF. The CDR3 DNA is TGTGCCAGTAGTATAGGATTCCGGGAGTTGGGCAATCAGCCCCAGCATTTT. V usage is TRBV19 and J usage is TRBJ1-5; D gene uncertain. V lost 1 base and J lost 2, with 15 bases in between. From germline, CDR1 is LNHDA and CDR2 SQIVND (reference sequence). The CDR3 loop spans 17 amino acids.

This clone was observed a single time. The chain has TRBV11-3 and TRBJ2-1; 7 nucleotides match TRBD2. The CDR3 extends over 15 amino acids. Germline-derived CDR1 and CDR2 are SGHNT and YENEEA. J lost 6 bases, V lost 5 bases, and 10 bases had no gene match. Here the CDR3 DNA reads TGTGCCAGCAGCAATCACCCCAGGGAGGGCAATGAGCAGTTCTTC. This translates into CASSNHPREGNEQFF. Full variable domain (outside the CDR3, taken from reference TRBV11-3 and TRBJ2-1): EAGVVQSPRYKIIEKKQPVAFWCNPISGHNTLYWYLQNLGQGPELLIRYENEEAVDDSQLPKDRFSAERLKGVDSTLKIQPAELGDSAVYLCASSNHPREGNEQFFGPGTRLTVL.

CDR3 region: CSVETADYEQYF. Here the CDR3 DNA reads TGCAGCGTTGAAACAGCAGACTACGAGCAGTACTTC. The V call is TRBV29-1, the J call TRBJ2-7, with unresolved D. The CDR3 totals 12 residues. V shed 2 bases and J shed 3 bases, with 8 bases lying between them. Germline CDR1 and CDR2: SQVTM and ANQGSEA.

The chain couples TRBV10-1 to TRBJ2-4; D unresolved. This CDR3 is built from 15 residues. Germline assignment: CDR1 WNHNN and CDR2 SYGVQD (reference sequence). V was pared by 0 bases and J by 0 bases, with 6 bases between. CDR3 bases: TGCGCCAGCAGTGAGTCTAGGATAGCCAAAAACATTCAGTACTTC. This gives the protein CASSESRIAKNIQYF.

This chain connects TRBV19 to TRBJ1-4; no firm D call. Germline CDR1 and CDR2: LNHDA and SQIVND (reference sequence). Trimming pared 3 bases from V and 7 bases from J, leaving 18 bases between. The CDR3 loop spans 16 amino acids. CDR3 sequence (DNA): TGTGCCAGTAGTATGGGGTCCGGCGGTGTTGGTGAAAAACTGTTTTTT. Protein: CASSMGSGGVGEKLFF.

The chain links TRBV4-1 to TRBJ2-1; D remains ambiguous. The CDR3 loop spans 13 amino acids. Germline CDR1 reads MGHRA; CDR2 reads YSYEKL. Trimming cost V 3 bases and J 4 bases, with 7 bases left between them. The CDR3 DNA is TGCGCCAGCAGCCAGCCTCGGTACAATGAGCAGTTCTTC. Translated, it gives CASSQPRYNEQFF.

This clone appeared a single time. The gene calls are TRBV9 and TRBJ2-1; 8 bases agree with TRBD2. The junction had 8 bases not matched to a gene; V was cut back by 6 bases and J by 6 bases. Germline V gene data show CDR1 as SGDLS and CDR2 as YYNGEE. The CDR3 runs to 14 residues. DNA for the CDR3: TGTGCCAGCAACGGGGGGGCTCTCGTCAATGAGCAGTTCTTC. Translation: CASNGGALVNEQFF.

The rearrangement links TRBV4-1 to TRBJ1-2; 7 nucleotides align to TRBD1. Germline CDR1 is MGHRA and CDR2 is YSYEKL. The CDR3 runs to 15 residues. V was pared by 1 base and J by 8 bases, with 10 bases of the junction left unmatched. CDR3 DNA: TGCGCCAGCAGCCAAGGCCCGGACAGGAGTTGGGGCTACACCTTC. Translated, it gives CASSQGPDRSWGYTF.

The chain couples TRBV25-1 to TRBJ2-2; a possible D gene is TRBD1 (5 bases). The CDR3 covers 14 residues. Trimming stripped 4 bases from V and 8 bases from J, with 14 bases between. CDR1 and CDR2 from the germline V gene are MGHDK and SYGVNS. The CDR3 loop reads CASSGTPRGGELFF. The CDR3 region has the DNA TGTGCCAGCAGTGGAACCCCAAGGGGAGGGGAGCTGTTTTTT.

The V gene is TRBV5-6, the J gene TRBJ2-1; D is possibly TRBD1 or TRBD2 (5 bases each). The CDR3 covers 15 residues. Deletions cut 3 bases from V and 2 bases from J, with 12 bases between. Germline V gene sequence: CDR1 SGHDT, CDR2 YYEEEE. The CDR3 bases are TGTGCCAGCAGCTGGGGGAACGGGCCCTACAATGAGCAGTTCTTC. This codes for CASSWGNGPYNEQFF.

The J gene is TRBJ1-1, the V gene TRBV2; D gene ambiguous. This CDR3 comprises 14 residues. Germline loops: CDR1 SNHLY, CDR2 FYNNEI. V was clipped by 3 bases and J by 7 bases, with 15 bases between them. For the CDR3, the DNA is TGTGCCAGCAGTGAGGACGGCTACCAATTTGAAGCTTTCTTT. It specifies CASSEDGYQFEAFF.

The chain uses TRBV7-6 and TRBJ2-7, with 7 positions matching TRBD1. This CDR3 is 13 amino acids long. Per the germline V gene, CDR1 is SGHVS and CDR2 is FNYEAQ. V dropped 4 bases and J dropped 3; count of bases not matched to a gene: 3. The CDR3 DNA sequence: TGTGCCAGCAGCTACGGGACAGACTACGAGCAGTACTTC. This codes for CASSYGTDYEQYF.

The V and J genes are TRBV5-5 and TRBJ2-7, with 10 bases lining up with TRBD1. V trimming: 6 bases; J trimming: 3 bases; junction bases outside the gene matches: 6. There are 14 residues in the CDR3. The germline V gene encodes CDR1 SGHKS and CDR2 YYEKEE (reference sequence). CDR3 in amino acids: CASTGGQGFYEQYF. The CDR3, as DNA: TGTGCCAGCACGGGGGGACAGGGGTTCTACGAGCAGTACTTC.

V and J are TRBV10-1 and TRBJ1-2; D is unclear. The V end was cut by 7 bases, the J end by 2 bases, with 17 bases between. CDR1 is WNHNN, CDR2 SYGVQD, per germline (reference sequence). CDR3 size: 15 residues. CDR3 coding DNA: TGCGCCAGCACCCTATCGTCCGGGAGAAACTATGGCTACACCTTC. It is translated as CASTLSSGRNYGYTF.

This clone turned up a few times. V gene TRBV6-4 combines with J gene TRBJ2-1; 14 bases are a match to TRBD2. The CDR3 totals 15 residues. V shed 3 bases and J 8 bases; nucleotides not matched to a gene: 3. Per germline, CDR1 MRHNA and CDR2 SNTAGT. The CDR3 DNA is TGTGCCAGCAGTGAGGGACTAGCGGGAGACGATGAGCAGTTCTTC. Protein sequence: CASSEGLAGDDEQFF.

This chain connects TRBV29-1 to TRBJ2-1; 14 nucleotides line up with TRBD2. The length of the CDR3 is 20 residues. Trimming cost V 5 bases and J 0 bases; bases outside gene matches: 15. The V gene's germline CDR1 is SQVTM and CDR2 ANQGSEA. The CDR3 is CSVLGLAGGLSKSSYNEQFF. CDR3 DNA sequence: TGCAGCGTTCTAGGACTAGCGGGAGGCCTCAGTAAGAGCTCCTACAATGAGCAGTTCTTC.